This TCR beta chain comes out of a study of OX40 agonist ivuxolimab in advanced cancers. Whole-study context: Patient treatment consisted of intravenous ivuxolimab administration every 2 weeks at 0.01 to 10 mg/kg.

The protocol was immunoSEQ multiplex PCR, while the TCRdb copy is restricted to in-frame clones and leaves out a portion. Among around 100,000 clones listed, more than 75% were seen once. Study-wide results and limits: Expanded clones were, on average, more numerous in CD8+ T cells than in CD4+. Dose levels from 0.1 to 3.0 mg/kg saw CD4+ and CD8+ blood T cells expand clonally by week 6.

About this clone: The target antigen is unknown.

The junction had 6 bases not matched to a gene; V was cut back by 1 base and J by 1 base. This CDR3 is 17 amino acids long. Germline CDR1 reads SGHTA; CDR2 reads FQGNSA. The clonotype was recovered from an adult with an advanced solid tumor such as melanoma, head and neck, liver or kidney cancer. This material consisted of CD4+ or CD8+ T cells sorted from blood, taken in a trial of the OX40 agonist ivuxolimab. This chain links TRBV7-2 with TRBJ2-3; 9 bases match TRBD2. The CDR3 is CASSLDGLAGRTDTQYF. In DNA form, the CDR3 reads TGTGCCAGCAGCTTAGATGGGCTAGCGGGACGCACAGATACGCAGTATTTT.